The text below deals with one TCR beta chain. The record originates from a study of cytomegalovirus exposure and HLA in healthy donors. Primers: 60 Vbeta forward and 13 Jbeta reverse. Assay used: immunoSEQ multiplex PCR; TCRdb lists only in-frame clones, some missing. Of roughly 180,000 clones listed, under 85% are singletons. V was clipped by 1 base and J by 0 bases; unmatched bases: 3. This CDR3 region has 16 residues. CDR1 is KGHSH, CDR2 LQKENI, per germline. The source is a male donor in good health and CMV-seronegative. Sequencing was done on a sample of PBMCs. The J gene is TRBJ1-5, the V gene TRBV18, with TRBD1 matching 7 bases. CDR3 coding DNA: TGTGCCAGCTCACCACAGGGACAGTATAGCAATCAGCCCCAGCATTTT. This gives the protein CASSPQGQYSNQPQHF.